This T cell receptor beta chain is drawn from a study of blood T cell repertoires in COVID-19. Across the whole study: The origin of the acute and convalescent COVID-19 samples was the United States, Italy and Spain.

V shed 2 bases, J shed 2 bases, and the junction held 3 bases outside the gene matches. Germline values: CDR1 SGHNT, CDR2 YYREEE (reference sequence). This CDR3 comprises 14 residues. The data were produced by immunoSEQ multiplex PCR, yet TCRdb's version contains in-frame clones alone and is incomplete. The table lists fewer than 300,000 clones, around nine tenths of them singletons, with over 7.5% in the top ten. The sequence was obtained from a man in his forties or fifties who had recovered from COVID-19. The chain joins TRBV5-4 to TRBJ2-7; 8 positions agree with TRBD1. The sample consisted of peripheral blood. The CDR3 sequence is CASSFDRGTYEQYF. In DNA, the CDR3 is TGTGCCAGCAGCTTCGACAGGGGTACCTACGAGCAGTACTTC.